A single TCR beta chain is shown here with its context. Clones were read by immunoSEQ multiplex PCR, and TCRdb kept only the in-frame ones, dropping some. In the table there are roughly 220,000 clones, around 86% of which are singletons. These data originate in a study of blood T cell repertoires in COVID-19. The germline V gene has CDR1 MNHEY and CDR2 SVGEGT. J lost 7 bases, V lost 0 bases, and 6 bases had no gene match. The CDR3 has 16 amino acids. The chain carries TRBV6-2 or TRBV6-3 and TRBJ2-1; 10 nucleotides align to TRBD2. This sequence was found in a man aged 25 to 45 who had recovered from COVID-19. Sequencing used peripheral blood. CDR3 amino acids: CASSYSAAGGRNEQFF. CDR3 bases: TGTGCCAGCAGTTACTCGGCAGCGGGGGGGCGTAATGAGCAGTTCTTC.